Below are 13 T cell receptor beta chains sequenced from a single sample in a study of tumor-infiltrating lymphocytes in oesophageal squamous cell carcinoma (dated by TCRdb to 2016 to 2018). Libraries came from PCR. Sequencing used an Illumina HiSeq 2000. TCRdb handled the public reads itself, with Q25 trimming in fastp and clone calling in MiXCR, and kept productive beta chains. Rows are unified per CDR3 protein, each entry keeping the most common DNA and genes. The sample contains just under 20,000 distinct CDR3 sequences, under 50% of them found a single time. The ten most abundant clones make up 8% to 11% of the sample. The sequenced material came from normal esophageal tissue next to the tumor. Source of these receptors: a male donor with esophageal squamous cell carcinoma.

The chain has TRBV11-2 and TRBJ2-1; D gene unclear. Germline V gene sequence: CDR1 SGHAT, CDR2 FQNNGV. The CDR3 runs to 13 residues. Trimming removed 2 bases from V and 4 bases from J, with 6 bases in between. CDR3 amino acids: CASSLTPYNEQFF. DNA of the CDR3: TGTGCCAGCAGCTTAACCCCTTACAATGAGCAGTTCTTC.

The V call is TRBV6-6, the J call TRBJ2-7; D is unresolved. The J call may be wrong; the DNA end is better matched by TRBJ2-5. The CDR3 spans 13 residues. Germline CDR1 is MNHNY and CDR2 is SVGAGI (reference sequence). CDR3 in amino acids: CASSQWPLGTQYF. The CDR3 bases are TGTGCCAGCAGTCAATGGCCCCTGGGGACCCAGTACTTC.

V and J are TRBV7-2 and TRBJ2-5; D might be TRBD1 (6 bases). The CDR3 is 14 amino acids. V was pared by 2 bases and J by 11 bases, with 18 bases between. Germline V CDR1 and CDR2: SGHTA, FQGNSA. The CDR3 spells CASSLLASEGEQYF. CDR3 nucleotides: TGTGCCAGCAGCTTACTAGCCTCTGAGGGGGAGCAGTACTTC.

In DNA form, the CDR3 reads TGTGCCAGCAGCTTAAACAGGGGATATGGGTACGAGCAGTACTTC. Amino acids: CASSLNRGYGYEQYF. This chain connects TRBV11-1 to TRBJ2-4, with TRBD1 matching over 7 bases. Judging by the DNA end, TRBJ2-7 fits better; the J call may be wrong. CDR3 size: 15 residues. CDR1 is SGHAT and CDR2 is FQDESV in the germline V gene (reference sequence).

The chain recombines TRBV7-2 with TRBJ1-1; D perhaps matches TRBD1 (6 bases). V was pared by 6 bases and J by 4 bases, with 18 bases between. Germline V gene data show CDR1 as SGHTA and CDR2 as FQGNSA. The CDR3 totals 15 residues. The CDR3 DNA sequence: TGTGCCAGCAGTTCTTATGGGGGGGCTAGCACTGAAGCTTTCTTT. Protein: CASSSYGGASTEAFF.

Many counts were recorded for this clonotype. This CDR3 reads CASSLATSGGETQYF. DNA for the CDR3: TGTGCCAGCAGCTTAGCAACTAGCGGGGGAGAGACCCAGTACTTC. The chain employs TRBV7-2 and TRBJ2-5, with TRBD2 identical over 11 bases. Germline V CDR1 and CDR2: SGHTA, FQGNSA. This CDR3 spans 15 amino acids. Trimming cost V 0 bases and J 4 bases; bases outside gene matches: 1.

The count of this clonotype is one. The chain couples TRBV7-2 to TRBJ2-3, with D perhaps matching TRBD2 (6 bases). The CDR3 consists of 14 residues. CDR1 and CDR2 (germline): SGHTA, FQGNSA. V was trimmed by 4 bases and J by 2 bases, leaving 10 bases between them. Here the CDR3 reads CASSYRTNTDTQYF. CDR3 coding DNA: TGTGCCAGCAGCTACAGGACTAACACAGATACGCAGTATTTT.

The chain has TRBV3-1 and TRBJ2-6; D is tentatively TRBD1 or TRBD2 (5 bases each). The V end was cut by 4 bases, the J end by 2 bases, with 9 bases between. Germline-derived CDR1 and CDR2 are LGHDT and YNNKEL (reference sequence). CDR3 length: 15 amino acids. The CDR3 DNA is TGTGCCAGCAGCCTGGGGGTGACTGGGGCCAACGTCCTGACTTTC. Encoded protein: CASSLGVTGANVLTF.

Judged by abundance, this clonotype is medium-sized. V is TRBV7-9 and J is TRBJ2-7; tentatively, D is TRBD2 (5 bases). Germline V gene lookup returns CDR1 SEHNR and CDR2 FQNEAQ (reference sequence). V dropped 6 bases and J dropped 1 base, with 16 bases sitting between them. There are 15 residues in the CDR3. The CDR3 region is CASSSSGGRSYEQYF. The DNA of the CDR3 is TGTGCCAGCAGTTCCAGCGGAGGCAGGTCCTACGAGCAGTACTTC.

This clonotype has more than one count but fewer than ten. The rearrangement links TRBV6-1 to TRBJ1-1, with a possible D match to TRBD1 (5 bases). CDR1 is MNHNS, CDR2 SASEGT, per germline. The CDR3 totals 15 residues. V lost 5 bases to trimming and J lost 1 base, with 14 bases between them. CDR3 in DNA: TGTGCCAGCAGTACCCGGGACGGCCCGAACACTGAAGCTTTCTTT. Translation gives CASSTRDGPNTEAFF.

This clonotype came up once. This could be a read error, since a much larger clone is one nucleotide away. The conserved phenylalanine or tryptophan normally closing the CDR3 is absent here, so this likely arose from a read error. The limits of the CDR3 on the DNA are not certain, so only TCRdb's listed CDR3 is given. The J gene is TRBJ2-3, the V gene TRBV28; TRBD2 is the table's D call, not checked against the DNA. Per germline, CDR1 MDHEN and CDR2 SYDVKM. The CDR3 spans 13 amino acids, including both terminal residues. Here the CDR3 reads CASREGTYNEQYS.

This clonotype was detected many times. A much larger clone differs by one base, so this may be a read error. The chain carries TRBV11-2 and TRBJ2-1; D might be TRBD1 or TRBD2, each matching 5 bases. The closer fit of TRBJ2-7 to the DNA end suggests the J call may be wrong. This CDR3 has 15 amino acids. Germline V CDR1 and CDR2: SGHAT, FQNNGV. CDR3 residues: CASSFTGLSYNEQYF. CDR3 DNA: TGTGCCAGCAGCTTTACAGGACTCTCCTACAATGAGCAGTACTTC.

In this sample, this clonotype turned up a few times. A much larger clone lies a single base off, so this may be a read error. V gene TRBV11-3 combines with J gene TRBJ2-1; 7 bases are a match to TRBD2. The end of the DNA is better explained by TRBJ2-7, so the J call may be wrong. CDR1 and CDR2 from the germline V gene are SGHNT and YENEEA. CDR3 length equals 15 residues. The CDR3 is CASRRGGRVYNEQYF. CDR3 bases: TGTGCCAGCAGAAGGGGAGGGCGGGTTTACAATGAGCAGTACTTC.